The 20 T cell receptor beta chains given below trace back to one sample, sequenced in a study of T-cell memory formation after mild COVID-19 (dated by TCRdb to the early 2020s). Libraries were built with 5' RACE. The data were produced on an Illumina NovaSeq 6000. TCRdb reran the public reads through fastp at Q25 and MiXCR, keeping productive beta chains. Entries are consolidated by CDR3 protein sequence, retaining the most common genes and DNA. Across this sample there are nearly 200,000 distinct CDR3 sequences, with around 16% seen only once. 2.4% of the sample is held by the ten biggest clonotypes. The sample comprised PBMCs or a T cell subset sorted from them (not recorded which). These receptor sequences come from an adult woman who had mild COVID-19 (a few samples of this study predate the infection). The sample titles of this study are shuffled in the database, so cell type and time point are left out; the donor was told from shared clones.

This sequence joins TRBV5-1 and TRBJ2-5; D unresolved. This CDR3 is built from 12 residues. V shed 3 bases and J shed 3 bases, with 6 bases lying between them. Germline loops: CDR1 SGHRS, CDR2 YFSETQ. This CDR3 is CASSSPEETQYF. CDR3 DNA sequence: TGCGCCAGCAGCTCTCCTGAAGAGACCCAGTACTTC.

The rearrangement joins TRBV3-1 to TRBJ2-7, with no clear D. CDR3 length: 16 residues. The germline V gene has CDR1 LGHDT and CDR2 YNNKEL (reference sequence). V lost 1 base to trimming and J lost 3 bases, with 16 bases between them. CDR3 region: CASSQVGNYKIYEQYF. The CDR3 nucleotides are TGTGCCAGCAGCCAAGTGGGGAACTATAAGATCTACGAGCAGTACTTC.

This sequence joins TRBV18 and TRBJ1-1; 9 nucleotides align to TRBD1. This CDR3 contains 14 residues. Germline V CDR1 and CDR2: KGHSH, LQKENI. The V and J ends lost 8 bases and 6 bases, in that order; junction bases with no gene match: 10. The CDR3 protein is CASRKDRGIAEAFF. The CDR3 coding sequence is TGTGCCAGCCGAAAAGACAGGGGGATCGCTGAAGCTTTCTTT.

This clonotype appeared a few times. The J gene is TRBJ2-7, the V gene TRBV12-3 or TRBV12-4; D is perhaps TRBD2 (5 bases). Trimming left V 6 bases short and J 1 base short, with 10 bases between. CDR3 length: 13 residues. The CDR3 sequence: CASSHGESYEQYF. In DNA, the CDR3 is TGTGCCAGCAGCCACGGGGAATCCTACGAGCAGTACTTC.

This chain links TRBV7-9 with TRBJ1-6, with D uncertain. V lost 6 bases and J 5 bases, leaving 8 bases between the germline ends. Germline CDR1 SEHNR, CDR2 FQNEAQ (reference sequence). This CDR3 is built from 13 residues. The CDR3 DNA is TGTGCCAGCAGAGGCCCCGATAATTCACCCCTCCACTTT. This sequence encodes CASRGPDNSPLHF.

This clonotype was detected only a few times. The rearrangement links TRBV9 to TRBJ2-2; tentatively, D is TRBD2 (6 bases). The length of the CDR3 is 15 residues. The V end was cut by 0 bases, the J end by 5 bases, with 11 bases between. Germline loops: CDR1 SGDLS, CDR2 YYNGEE. CDR3 residues: CASSVGTIATGELFF. In DNA form, the CDR3 reads TGTGCCAGCAGCGTAGGGACTATTGCGACCGGGGAGCTGTTTTTT.

This chain joins TRBV6-6 and TRBJ1-1, with D possibly matching TRBD1 (6 bases). The V gene's germline CDR1 is MNHNY and CDR2 SVGAGI (reference sequence). V was clipped by 8 bases and J by 8 bases, with 15 bases between them. The CDR3 loop spans 12 amino acids. The CDR3 DNA is TGTGCCAGCCAGGGGCAGGGGTACGAAGCTTTCTTT. It is translated as CASQGQGYEAFF.

This clonotype has more than one count but fewer than ten. The chain employs TRBV3-1 and TRBJ1-1; a possible D gene is TRBD1 (6 bases). This CDR3 comprises 14 residues. CDR1 LGHDT and CDR2 YNNKEL come from the germline V gene (reference sequence). Trimming shortened V by 6 bases and J by 4 bases, and 15 bases separated the two germline ends. CDR3 sequence (DNA): TGTGCCAGCAGTGATAGGGGGATGGTCACTGAAGCTTTCTTT. Amino acids: CASSDRGMVTEAFF.

This clonotype was observed a few times. The V call is TRBV6-5, the J call TRBJ1-2; D call uncertain. The CDR3 has 12 residues. V lost 7 bases to trimming and J lost 1 base, with 7 bases between them. The germline V gene has CDR1 MNHEY and CDR2 SVGAGI. CDR3 DNA sequence: TGTGCCAGCACTAACAATAACTATGGCTACACCTTC. Translated: CASTNNNYGYTF.

This clonotype was picked up a small number of times. V and J are TRBV6-5 and TRBJ2-7; D is ambiguous. In germline, CDR1 is MNHEY, CDR2 SVGAGI. V was shortened by 6 bases and J by 0 bases, with 12 bases between the two germline ends. The CDR3 loop spans 14 amino acids. CDR3 DNA: TGTGCCAGCAGGCGTACCAGAAGCTCCTACGAGCAGTACTTC. Its translation is CASRRTRSSYEQYF.

This rearrangement joins TRBV3-1 to TRBJ1-1; D unresolved. Trimming removed 1 base at V and 5 bases at J, with 14 bases between. CDR3 length equals 15 residues. In germline, CDR1 is LGHDT, CDR2 YNNKEL (reference sequence). CDR3 sequence: CASSQVGQRRTEAFF. As DNA, the CDR3 is TGTGCCAGCAGCCAAGTTGGCCAGAGGAGGACTGAAGCTTTCTTT.

V and J are TRBV12-3 or TRBV12-4 and TRBJ2-7; TRBD1 agrees at 8 bases. The V and J ends lost 6 bases and 2 bases, in that order; junction bases with no gene match: 3. This CDR3 spans 13 amino acids. CDR3 protein: CASRRTGTYEQYF. The CDR3 DNA is TGTGCCAGCAGGAGGACAGGGACCTACGAGCAGTACTTC.

The rearrangement links TRBV7-9 to TRBJ2-5, with D perhaps TRBD2 (5 bases). The CDR3 covers 16 residues. Germline V gene data show CDR1 as SEHNR and CDR2 as FQNEAQ (reference sequence). Trimming cost V 5 bases and J 1 base, with 17 bases left between them. The CDR3 bases are TGTGCCAGCAGCAAAGGAAGGACTCCGCTCCAAGAGACCCAGTACTTC. It encodes CASSKGRTPLQETQYF.

The CDR3 spells CASRAGGSPHETQYF. The DNA of the CDR3 is TGTGCCAGCAGAGCGGGGGGGTCCCCCCACGAGACCCAGTACTTC. The chain couples TRBV6-2 or TRBV6-3 to TRBJ2-5; 10 nucleotides agree with TRBD2. Germline V lookup: CDR1 MNHEY, CDR2 SVGEGT. V shed 6 bases and J 5 bases; nucleotides not matched to a gene: 9. The CDR3 spans 15 residues.

This chain joins TRBV7-2 and TRBJ1-4; 7 bases align to TRBD1. The CDR3 has 15 amino acids. Trimming at V came to 4 bases and at J to 3 bases, leaving 5 bases not matched to a gene. Germline CDR1 and CDR2: SGHTA and FQGNSA. The CDR3 sequence: CASSSRQGSNEKLFF. CDR3 sequence (DNA): TGTGCCAGCAGCTCCCGACAGGGATCTAATGAAAAACTGTTTTTT.

The V and J genes are TRBV7-9 and TRBJ1-4; D may be TRBD1 (5 bases). V was clipped by 3 bases and J by 3 bases, with 14 bases between them. The CDR3 sequence is 16 residues long. The germline gives CDR1 SEHNR, CDR2 FQNEAQ (reference sequence). CDR3 DNA: TGTGCCAGCAGCTTGGGGACGGTCGGGGCTAATGAAAAACTGTTTTTT. Its protein product is CASSLGTVGANEKLFF.

The chain combines TRBV9 with TRBJ2-7; D gene ambiguous. The germline gives CDR1 SGDLS, CDR2 YYNGEE. This CDR3 has 14 residues. The ends were cut back, 2 bases at V and 3 bases at J, with 12 bases in the middle. The CDR3 is CASSVKVSDYEQYF. Written as DNA, the CDR3 is TGTGCCAGCAGCGTCAAGGTGTCGGACTACGAGCAGTACTTC.

V gene TRBV6-5 combines with J gene TRBJ1-3; D unclear. Germline V gene sequence: CDR1 MNHEY, CDR2 SVGAGI. V was pared by 5 bases and J by 0 bases, with 8 bases between. The length of the CDR3 is 14 residues. The CDR3 bases are TGTGCCAGCAGTCCCATCGTCTCTGGAAACACCATATATTTT. Translation: CASSPIVSGNTIYF.

The chain employs TRBV12-3 or TRBV12-4 and TRBJ2-7; 7 nucleotides line up with TRBD2. Trimming at V came to 3 bases and at J to 5 bases, leaving 7 bases not matched to a gene. This CDR3 contains 14 residues. This chain's CDR3 is CASSFMRGSNEQYF. The CDR3 DNA is TGTGCCAGCAGTTTTATGCGCGGGAGCAACGAGCAGTACTTC.

There are a few counts of this clonotype. This sequence joins TRBV21-1 and TRBJ1-2. TRBV21-1 is a pseudogene. CDR3 size: 18 residues. The CDR3 sequence is CASRDPPSGPSGFYGYTF. As DNA, the CDR3 is TGTGCCAGCAGGGACCCGCCGAGTGGGCCCTCAGGATTCTATGGCTACACCTTC.